The sample holds a few counts of the clone carrying this T cell receptor beta chain. The antigen is unknown. With V trimmed by 4 bases and J by 0 bases, 14 bases remained unmatched. Per the germline V gene, CDR1 is MGHRA and CDR2 is YSYEKL. The length of the CDR3 is 18 residues. This sample is drawn from a study of beta chain features in type 1 diabetes. The wider study: Age, gender and cell yields were similar between patients and healthy donors.

Expressed TCRB transcripts were sequenced because the entire RNA isolate underwent reverse transcription. Sequencing used immunoSEQ multiplex PCR; TCRdb keeps in-frame clones, though not all of them. Among under 300,000 clones listed, around 13% were seen once. Study results and limitations: Type 1 diabetes patients showed a moderate but significant shortening of TCRB CDR3s in all four CD4+ subsets.

Sequenced material: naive CD4+ T cells from blood. The chain is built from TRBV4-1 and TRBJ2-5; 7 bases map to TRBD1. The clonotype was recovered from a man aged 25 to 45 with type 1 diabetes. CDR3 DNA: TGCGCCAGCAGCCGGAGTCGCGATGAGACAGGGTACCAAGAGACCCAGTACTTC. Protein: CASSRSRDETGYQETQYF.